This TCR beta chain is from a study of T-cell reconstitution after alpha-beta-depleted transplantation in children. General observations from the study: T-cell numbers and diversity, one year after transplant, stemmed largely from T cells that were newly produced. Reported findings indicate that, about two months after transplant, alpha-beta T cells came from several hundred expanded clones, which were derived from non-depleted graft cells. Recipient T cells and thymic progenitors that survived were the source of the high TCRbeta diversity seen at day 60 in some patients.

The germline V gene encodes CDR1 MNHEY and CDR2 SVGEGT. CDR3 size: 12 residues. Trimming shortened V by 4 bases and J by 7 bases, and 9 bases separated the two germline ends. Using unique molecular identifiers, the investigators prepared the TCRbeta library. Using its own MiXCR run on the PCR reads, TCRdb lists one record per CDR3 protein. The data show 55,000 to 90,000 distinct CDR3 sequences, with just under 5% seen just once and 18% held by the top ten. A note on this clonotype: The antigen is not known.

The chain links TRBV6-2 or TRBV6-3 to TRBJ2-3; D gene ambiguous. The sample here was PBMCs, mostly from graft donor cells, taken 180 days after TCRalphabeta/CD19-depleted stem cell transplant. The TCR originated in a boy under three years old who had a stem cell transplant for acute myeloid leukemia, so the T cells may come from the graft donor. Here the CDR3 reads CASSFPPNTQYF. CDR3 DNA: TGTGCCAGCAGTTTCCCACCAAATACGCAGTATTTT.